These T cell receptor beta chains were read from a single sample in a study of stem cell transplantation in POMP-related autoinflammatory disease. Repertoires were generated with immunoSEQ multiplex PCR, while TCRdb's copy carries only in-frame clones and drops some. The sample contains over 25,000 clones, 80% to 90% of which appear only once. This sample comprised CD4+ T cells from PBMCs, obtained before stem cell transplantation. Receptors originate from a human donor with POMP-related autoinflammation and immune dysregulation (PRAID). Each CDR3 is given with its conserved first and last residue. The D gene is left open where the match is weak. Clone size is not always given. Where it is, it says once, few, many or a class for expanded clones.

size	V	D	J	CDR3	DNA
.	TRBV6-1	TRBD1	TRBJ2-2	CASRGQGAGELFF	TGTGCCAGCAGGGGACAGGGGGCCGGGGAGCTGTTTTTT
.	TRBV9	.	TRBJ2-7	CASSVDAGQYYEQYF	TGTGCCAGCAGCGTAGACGCCGGGCAGTACTACGAGCAGTACTTC
.	TRBV7-3	.	TRBJ2-7	CASSFRDGEPYEQYF	TGTGCCAGCAGCTTTAGGGACGGCGAGCCCTACGAGCAGTACTTC
.	TRBV5-4	TRBD1	TRBJ1-5	CASSLGTGADQPQHF	TGTGCCAGCAGCTTGGGAACAGGGGCTGATCAGCCCCAGCATTTT
few	TRBV5-1	TRBD1	TRBJ1-2	CASSLGQGAGYTF	TGCGCCAGCAGCTTGGGACAGGGGGCTGGCTACACCTTC
.	TRBV5-1	.	TRBJ2-3	CASSLVADTSTDTQYF	TGCGCCAGCAGCTTGGTGGCGGATACTAGCACAGATACGCAGTATTTT
few	TRBV5-1	TRBD2	TRBJ2-3	CASSYGTSGSTDTQYF	TGCGCCAGCAGCTACGGGACTAGCGGCTCCACAGATACGCAGTATTTT
once	TRBV15	.	TRBJ2-7	CATSLTLLAYEQYF	TGTGCCACCAGCCTGACCCTCTTGGCCTACGAGCAGTACTTC
.	TRBV7-9	.	TRBJ2-5	CASSLRGAGTQETQYF	TGTGCCAGCAGCTTGCGCGGGGCGGGTACCCAAGAGACCCAGTACTTC
.	TRBV5-1	.	TRBJ1-6	CASSLVGGRGSPLHF	TGCGCCAGCAGCTTGGTAGGGGGACGGGGGTCACCCCTCCACTTT
.	TRBV4-2	.	TRBJ1-5	CASSQEGFLNQPQHF	TGTGCCAGCAGCCAAGAAGGGTTCCTCAACCAGCCCCAGCATTTT
.	TRBV28	.	TRBJ1-1	CASTSEGGQWNTEAFF	TGTGCCAGCACCTCAGAGGGGGGCCAATGGAACACTGAAGCTTTCTTT
.	TRBV2	TRBD1	TRBJ1-5	CASKDRESNQPQHF	TGTGCCAGCAAGGACAGGGAAAGCAATCAGCCCCAGCATTTT
.	TRBV18	TRBD1	TRBJ2-1	CASSPKDRVPHNEQFF	TGTGCCAGCTCACCGAAGGACAGGGTGCCCCACAATGAGCAGTTCTTC
once	TRBV12-2	.	TRBJ2-7	CASRSTLTVPYEQYF	TGTGCAAGTCGCTCAACCCTGACAGTCCCCTACGAGCAGTACTTC
once	TRBV4-1	.	TRBJ1-2	CASSREGFYGYTF	TGCGCCAGCAGCCGGGAAGGGTTCTATGGCTACACCTTC
.	TRBV28	.	TRBJ2-7	CASSFERAPPGEQYF	TGTGCCAGCAGTTTTGAACGGGCTCCTCCGGGCGAGCAGTACTTC
few	TRBV6-5	.	TRBJ1-1	CASSFRGSYEAFF	TGTGCCAGCAGTTTCCGGGGTTCATACGAAGCTTTCTTT
.	TRBV6-5	.	TRBJ1-3	CASSYYPPRGTDTIYF	TGTGCCAGCAGTTACTACCCCCCACGGGGGACGGACACCATATATTTT
.	TRBV7-9	TRBD1	TRBJ1-5	CASSLAATGGNNQPQHF	TGTGCCAGCAGCTTAGCGGCTACAGGGGGAAACAATCAGCCCCAGCATTTT
.	TRBV6-6	.	TRBJ2-5	CASSPLLARETQYF	TGTGCCAGCAGCCCCCTTCTAGCGCGGGAGACCCAGTACTTC
.	TRBV4-1	.	TRBJ1-5	CASSRGQANNQPQHF	TGCGCCAGCAGCCGGGGCCAGGCAAACAATCAGCCCCAGCATTTT
few	TRBV5-6	.	TRBJ1-1	CASSFYGTEAFF	TGTGCCAGCAGCTTCTACGGCACTGAAGCTTTCTTT
.	TRBV4-1	.	TRBJ2-4	CASSQAPMGSPLAKNIQYF	TGCGCCAGCAGCCAAGCCCCCATGGGGTCCCCTCTAGCCAAAAACATTCAGTACTTC
once	TRBV19	.	TRBJ1-5	CASSTDGHSNQPQHF	TGTGCCAGTAGTACGGACGGCCATAGCAATCAGCCCCAGCATTTT
.	TRBV5-1	.	TRBJ2-1	CASSLVRGFSYNEQFF	TGCGCCAGCAGCCTTGTTCGCGGGTTTTCCTACAATGAGCAGTTCTTC
.	TRBV7-9	TRBD2	TRBJ2-7	CASSLASGGASVAYF	TGTGCCAGCAGCTTGGCTAGCGGGGGGGCCAGTGTTGCGTACTTC
.	TRBV5-1	TRBD1	TRBJ2-3	CASSYGQVSTDTQYF	TGCGCCAGCAGTTATGGACAGGTTAGCACAGATACGCAGTATTTT
.	TRBV7-2	.	TRBJ2-1	CASSLAFVSYFRSSYNEQFF	TGTGCCAGCAGCTTAGCATTCGTCTCATATTTCAGGAGCTCCTACAATGAGCAGTTCTTC
.	TRBV2	.	TRBJ2-7	CASTSPGYEQYF	TGTGCCAGCACCAGCCCGGGCTACGAGCAGTACTTC
.	TRBV12-5	.	TRBJ2-2	CASGFLNTGELFF	TGTGCTAGTGGTTTCTTGAACACCGGGGAGCTGTTTTTT
.	TRBV9	.	TRBJ2-5	CASSVALREGQETQYF	TGTGCCAGCAGCGTAGCTCTACGGGAAGGGCAAGAGACCCAGTACTTC
.	TRBV4-1	.	TRBJ2-5	CASSQEFQASGETQYF	TGCGCCAGCAGCCAAGAATTTCAGGCCAGCGGAGAGACCCAGTACTTC
.	TRBV5-1	.	TRBJ1-2	CASSLGQNYGYTF	TGCGCCAGCAGCTTGGGACAAAACTATGGCTACACCTTC
.	TRBV6-1	.	TRBJ1-5	CASVFGNQPQHF	TGTGCCTCAGTCTTTGGCAATCAGCCCCAGCATTTT
.	TRBV12-5	TRBD1	TRBJ1-5	CASGPDRTVSNQPQHF	TGTGCTAGTGGCCCGGACAGGACGGTTAGCAATCAGCCCCAGCATTTT
.	TRBV29-1	TRBD1	TRBJ1-1	CSVARGRRDTEAFF	TGCAGCGTTGCCAGGGGGCGCCGGGACACTGAAGCTTTCTTT
.	TRBV4-1	TRBD2	TRBJ2-1	CASSREPGLAGAEQFF	TGCGCCAGCAGCCGGGAACCGGGACTAGCGGGAGCTGAGCAGTTCTTC
.	TRBV2	TRBD1	TRBJ2-3	CASSDRTGITDTQYF	TGTGCCAGCAGTGATCGGACAGGGATCACAGATACGCAGTATTTT
.	TRBV5-5	.	TRBJ1-2	CASSSPQWGYTF	TGTGCCAGCAGCTCCCCACAATGGGGCTACACCTTC
.	TRBV5-1	TRBD1	TRBJ2-2	CASSLRRGQGGTGELFF	TGCGCCAGCAGCTTGCGGCGGGGACAGGGAGGGACCGGGGAGCTGTTTTTT
few	TRBV5-1	.	TRBJ1-1	CASSLVEGSIGEAFF	TGCGCCAGCAGCTTGGTTGAGGGAAGTATCGGTGAAGCTTTCTTT
.	TRBV9	.	TRBJ2-7	CASSAHGDGEYEQYF	TGTGCCAGCAGCGCCCACGGGGACGGGGAGTACGAGCAGTACTTC
.	TRBV6-6	.	TRBJ1-2	CASSINRLYDGYTF	TGTGCCAGCAGTATTAACAGGTTATACGATGGCTACACCTTC
once	TRBV28	.	TRBJ2-4	CASSLVSDYKNIQYF	TGTGCCAGCAGTTTGGTCTCCGATTACAAAAACATTCAGTACTTC
.	TRBV30	.	TRBJ1-4	CAWSVRGRVKLFF	TGTGCCTGGAGTGTACGAGGGAGGGTAAAACTGTTTTTT